Reported below is one T cell receptor (beta chain). Its antigen is unidentified. These data come from a study of somatic mutations in cytotoxic T cells in rheumatoid arthritis. Germline V lookup: CDR1 LGHNA, CDR2 YSLEER. CDR3 length equals 22 residues. The J segment lost 1 base and the V segment lost 0 bases, leaving 13 bases of the junction unmatched. Notes on the study in general: A single CD8+ clone exceeded 20% of CD8+ cells in about an eighth of the 65 patients.

Some clones are missing from TCRdb's copy, which holds only in-frame ones; the method was immunoSEQ multiplex PCR. Seen here are about 18,000 clones, about 81% observed once, and the top ten hold about 14%. This TCR was sampled from an adult with rheumatoid arthritis. Sequenced sample: CD8+ T cells sorted from blood. The chain recombines TRBV4-3 with TRBJ2-6; 12 bases are a match to TRBD1. The CDR3 reads CASSQEPRDRGLRSSGANVLTF. CDR3 nucleotide sequence: TGCGCCAGCAGCCAAGAACCGAGGGACAGGGGGCTCCGATCGTCTGGGGCCAACGTCCTGACTTTC.